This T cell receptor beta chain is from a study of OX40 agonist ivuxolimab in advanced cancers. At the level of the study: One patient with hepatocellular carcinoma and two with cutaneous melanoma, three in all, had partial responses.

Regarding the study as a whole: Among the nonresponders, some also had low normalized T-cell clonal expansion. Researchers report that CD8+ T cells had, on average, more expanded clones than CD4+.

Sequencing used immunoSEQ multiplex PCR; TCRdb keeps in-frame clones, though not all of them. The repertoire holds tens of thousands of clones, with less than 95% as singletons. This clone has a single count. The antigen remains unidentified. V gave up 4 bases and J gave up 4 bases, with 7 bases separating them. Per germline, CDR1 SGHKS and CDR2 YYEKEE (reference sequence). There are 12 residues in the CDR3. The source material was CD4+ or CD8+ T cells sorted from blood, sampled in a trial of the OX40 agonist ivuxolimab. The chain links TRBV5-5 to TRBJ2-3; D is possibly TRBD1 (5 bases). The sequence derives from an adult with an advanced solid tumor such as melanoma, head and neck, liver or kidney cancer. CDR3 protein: CASSPGSDTQYF. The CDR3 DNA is TGTGCCAGCAGCCCAGGGTCAGATACGCAGTATTTT. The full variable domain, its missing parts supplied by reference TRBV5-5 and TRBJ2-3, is DAGVTQSPTHLIKTRGQQVTLRCSPISGHKSVSWYQQVLGQGPQFIFQYYEKEERGRGNFPDRFSARQFPNYSSELNVNALLLGDSALYLCASSPGSDTQYFGPGTRLTVL.